One sample yielded the 12 T cell receptor beta chains listed below, sequenced in a study of breast tumors, draining lymph nodes, adjacent tissues. TCRdb fed the multiplex PCR reads into MiXCR, producing one record per CDR3 protein. This table has 30,000 to 40,000 distinct CDR3 sequences, roughly 36% appearing once. The sequencing sample was made of breast tumor tissue. The source of these receptors is a female donor with breast cancer. Some clones in this sample may be carry-over from other donors' samples.

This clonotype was found many times. As DNA, the CDR3 is TGTGCCAGCAGCTTTTCAGGGGGCTCTTCCGGCTACACCTTC. Protein: CASSFSGGSSGYTF. The chain is built from TRBV7-9 and TRBJ1-2; 8 positions agree with TRBD1. The V segment lost 3 bases and the J segment 8 bases; nucleotides outside the gene matches: 8. Germline CDR1 reads SEHNR; CDR2 reads FQNEAQ (reference sequence). The CDR3 covers 14 residues.

The chain joins TRBV5-1 to TRBJ1-2; the match to TRBD1 covers 9 bases. CDR1 is SGHRS, CDR2 YFSETQ, per germline. CDR3 size: 16 residues. V lost 10 bases to trimming and J lost 3 bases; unmatched junction nucleotides: 16. The DNA of the CDR3 is TGCGCCGGCAACTTGTCCCCGGGACAGGGAGACTATGGCTACACCTTC. As protein: CAGNLSPGQGDYGYTF.

This clonotype was recorded many times. The genes are TRBV7-8 and TRBJ2-3; D not certain. The CDR3 has 14 amino acids. CDR1 SGHVS and CDR2 FQNEAQ come from the germline V gene. Trimming removed 4 bases at V and 5 bases at J, with 13 bases between. The CDR3 region has the DNA TGTGCCAGCAGCTCCAAATCGATTGGAGATACGCAGTATTTT. As protein: CASSSKSIGDTQYF.

This clonotype was seen many times. The chain has TRBV19 and TRBJ1-2; 7 nucleotides agree with TRBD1. V lost 6 bases to trimming and J lost 2 bases; unmatched junction nucleotides: 3. The CDR3 is made up of 13 amino acids. Germline CDR1 is LNHDA and CDR2 is SQIVND (reference sequence). In DNA, the CDR3 is TGTGCCAGTAGGATGACAGGGAACTATGGCTACACCTTC. As protein: CASRMTGNYGYTF.

On this clonotype: This may arise from a read error, as a much more abundant clone is one base away. The rearrangement joins TRBV15 to TRBJ2-3, with a possible D match to TRBD2 (6 bases). Per germline, CDR1 LNHNV and CDR2 YYDKDF (reference sequence). V was trimmed by 1 base and J by 4 bases, leaving 12 bases between them. The CDR3 spans 15 residues. In DNA, the CDR3 is TGTGCCACCAGCAGAGGAGCGGGTAGCCCAGATACGCAGTATTTT. The encoded protein is CATSRGAGSPDTQYF.

In its sample, this clonotype was seen many times. J is TRBJ2-1 and V is TRBV5-8; D is possibly TRBD1 (6 bases). The V and J ends lost 4 bases and 6 bases respectively, with 23 bases between them. Germline V gene data show CDR1 as SGHTS and CDR2 as YDEGEE. CDR3 size: 17 residues. CDR3 amino acids: CASSLLGARTFSNEQFF. In nucleotides, the CDR3 is TGTGCCAGCAGCCTCTTGGGGGCGCGCACTTTCTCCAATGAGCAGTTCTTC.

J is TRBJ1-6 and V is TRBV19; a weak D match, TRBD1 (6 bases). The CDR3 totals 15 residues. CDR1 LNHDA and CDR2 SQIVND come from the germline V gene (reference sequence). Trimming left V 5 bases short and J 5 bases short, with 13 bases between. CDR3 amino acids: CASSLRQGNNSPLHF. The CDR3 region has the DNA TGTGCCAGTAGTCTCCGGCAGGGGAATAATTCACCCCTCCACTTT.

Judged by abundance, this clonotype is medium-sized. V usage is TRBV7-3 and J usage is TRBJ2-3; TRBD2 matches at 7 bases. With V trimmed by 5 bases and J by 2 bases, 7 bases remained unmatched. The CDR3 covers 15 residues. Germline V CDR1 and CDR2: SGHTA, FQGTGA. CDR3 sequence reads: CASSTSGTTTDTQYF. Here the CDR3 DNA reads TGTGCCAGCAGCACCTCGGGGACTACCACAGATACGCAGTATTTT.

The sample holds many counts of this clonotype. The chain employs TRBV6-1 and TRBJ2-1; TRBD1 matches at 9 bases. In germline, CDR1 is MNHNS, CDR2 SASEGT. The CDR3 consists of 15 residues. With V trimmed by 6 bases and J by 2 bases, 5 bases remained unmatched. In DNA form, the CDR3 reads TGTGCCAGCAGGTCGGGGACAGGGCCCTACAATGAGCAGTTCTTC. It encodes CASRSGTGPYNEQFF.

Ten or more counts support this clonotype. The chain has TRBV24-1 and TRBJ2-1, with TRBD1 identical over 10 bases. CDR1 is KGHDR and CDR2 is SFDVKD in the germline V gene. This CDR3 has 15 amino acids. J lost 7 bases, V lost 2 bases, and 4 bases had no gene match. CDR3 DNA sequence: TGTGCCACCAGTGATTCGACAGGGGGCTGGAATGAGCAGTTCTTC. Translation gives CATSDSTGGWNEQFF.

The chain joins TRBV7-2 to TRBJ1-6; 7 positions agree with TRBD1. The germline CDR1 and CDR2 sequences are SGHTA and FQGNSA. This CDR3 region has 15 residues. The trim removed 3 bases at V and 10 bases at J, leaving 9 bases unmatched. DNA of the CDR3: TGTGCCAGCAGCTTCAGACAGGGCAAGGGCTCACCCCTCCACTTT. It yields the protein CASSFRQGKGSPLHF.

This clonotype was recorded at least ten times. This chain uses TRBV6-5 with TRBJ2-1; possibly TRBD1 for D (7 bases). Germline CDR1 and CDR2: MNHEY and SVGAGI. Trimming pared 6 bases from V and 0 bases from J, leaving 12 bases between. This CDR3 region has 15 residues. The CDR3 region is CASSQEGASYNEQFF. The DNA of the CDR3 is TGTGCCAGCAGCCAGGAGGGGGCCTCCTACAATGAGCAGTTCTTC.